The subject of this entry is one T cell receptor beta chain. The data originate from a study of blood T cell repertoires in COVID-19. About the study: The United States, Italy and Spain supplied acute and convalescent COVID-19 samples. The cDNA or gDNA used as material had been derived from T cells, B-cell-depleted T cells, or PBMCs.

In the original processing: For nucleated cells, counts were estimated from reference gene primer amplification. The repertoire was sequenced with immunoSEQ multiplex PCR; TCRdb's copy has only in-frame clones and lacks some. Clonal size and the V and J genes are those of that table, whereas D and trimming came from the DNA. The table has about 180,000 clones, 80% to 90% seen once; the top ten hold around 8.6%. V gave up 4 bases and J gave up 2 bases, with 12 bases separating them. Germline CDR1 and CDR2: KGHSH and LQKENI. This CDR3 region has 15 residues. Sample: peripheral blood. The chain joins TRBV18 to TRBJ1-5, with D possibly TRBD1 on 6 matching bases. This TCR derives from a man in his forties or fifties with active or convalescent COVID-19. CDR3 bases: TGTGCCAGCTCACTTATACAGGGAGGCAATCAGCCCCAGCATTTT. This codes for CASSLIQGGNQPQHF.